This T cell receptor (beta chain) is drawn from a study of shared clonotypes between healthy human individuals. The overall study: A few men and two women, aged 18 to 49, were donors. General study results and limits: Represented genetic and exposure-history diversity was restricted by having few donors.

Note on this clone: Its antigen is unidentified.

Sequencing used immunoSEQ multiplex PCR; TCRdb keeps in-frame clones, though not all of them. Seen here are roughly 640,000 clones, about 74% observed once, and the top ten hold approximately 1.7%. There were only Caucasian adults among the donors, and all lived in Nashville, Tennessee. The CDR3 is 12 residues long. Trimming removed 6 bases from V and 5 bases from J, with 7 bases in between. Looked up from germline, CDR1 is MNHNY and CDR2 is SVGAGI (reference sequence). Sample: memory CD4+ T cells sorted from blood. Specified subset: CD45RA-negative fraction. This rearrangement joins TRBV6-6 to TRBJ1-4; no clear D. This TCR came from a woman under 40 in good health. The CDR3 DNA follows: TGTGCCAGCAGCAGGTTAAATGAAAAACTGTTTTTT. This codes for CASSRLNEKLFF.